This T cell receptor beta chain is drawn from a study of cytomegalovirus exposure and HLA in healthy donors. On this clone itself: Its antigen is as yet unknown.

Notes on the study in general: Per a prior analysis, the majority of TCR beta V segments were productive roughly 87% or roughly 30% of the time. Using the classifier, cytomegalovirus status was reportedly diagnosed with high specificity and sensitivity.

PCR used 60 Vbeta primers and 13 Jbeta primers. TCRdb's copy holds only in-frame clones and misses some; the assay was immunoSEQ multiplex PCR. The sample holds 150,000 to 180,000 clones, roughly three quarters seen once. The sequence was obtained from a man aged 25-45 years in good health and CMV-seropositive. The material sequenced was PBMCs.

The CDR3 DNA is TGTGCCAGCTCGGCCAGCGGGATCAATGAGCAGTTCTTC. Protein: CASSASGINEQFF. The chain joins TRBV18 to TRBJ2-1; TRBD2 matches 7 bases. CDR3 length: 13 residues. Germline V gene lookup returns CDR1 KGHSH and CDR2 LQKENI. V shed 6 bases and J 6 bases; nucleotides not matched to a gene: 5.